This TCR beta chain was captured by sequencing in a study of T cells in localized non-small cell lung cancer. Libraries were prepared by immunoSEQ multiplex PCR; TCRdb keeps only in-frame clonotypes and omits some of them. The table has 90,000 to 100,000 clones, about nine tenths seen once; the top ten hold about 4%. This CDR3 comprises 15 residues. Germline values: CDR1 SGHNT, CDR2 YYREEE (reference sequence). V shed 4 bases, J shed 5 bases, and the junction held 9 bases outside the gene matches. Details on this clone: Its antigen remains unidentified.

Study outcomes and limitations: Owing to sequencing of a solitary tumor region, heterogeneity cannot be discounted. Out of the top 100 tumor clones, a median about 58 were seen in adjacent lung. Uninvolved adjacent lung showed peak T cell clonality, exceeding tumor. Longer overall survival was linked to higher blood T cell density.

This chain joins TRBV5-4 and TRBJ2-1; the match to TRBD1 covers 7 bases. Sequencing was performed on PBMCs, taken before any cancer treatment. This clonotype was obtained from a woman aged 40 to 75 with stage II squamous cell lung carcinoma. CDR3 sequence: CASSPPGQTNNEQFF. The CDR3 nucleotides are TGTGCCAGCAGCCCCCCGGGACAGACAAACAATGAGCAGTTCTTC.